The rows below give T cell receptor beta chains drawn from one sample of a study of Tregs in tolerant kidney transplant recipients. The repertoire was sequenced with immunoSEQ multiplex PCR; TCRdb's copy has only in-frame clones and lacks some. Of some 70,000 clones in the sample, over 80% were seen once. The sequenced material came from CD4+ T cells from blood. These receptors all stem from a human donor in good health. Each CDR3 is given without its conserved first and last residue. D genes are given only for firm matches. For some rows the clone size is stated as once, few or many, or as a class when expanded; others skip it.

size: .; D: TRBD1; V: TRBV29-1; CDR3: SVPRQGRPVFGYT
size: .; D: .; V: TRBV18; CDR3: ASSAHPQGVGANVLT
size: .; D: .; V: TRBV2; CDR3: ANKRGTRTYEQY
size: .; D: .; V: TRBV5-1; CDR3: ASSPGDTTDTQY
size: .; D: TRBD2; V: TRBV19; CDR3: ASSTPTTSGSVREQF
size: .; D: TRBD1; V: TRBV5-6; CDR3: ASSTTGLFGYT
size: few; D: .; V: TRBV11-3; CDR3: ASSFLRDQETQY
size: once; D: .; V: TRBV10-3; CDR3: AIRRGDYNSPLH
size: .; D: TRBD1; V: TRBV7-2; CDR3: ASSATLQGGDEQF
size: .; D: .; V: TRBV7-9; CDR3: ASSRSGDGKLF
size: .; D: .; V: TRBV10-3; CDR3: AISESEQVYGYT
size: .; D: .; V: TRBV2; CDR3: ASTGESRDTQY
size: .; D: .; V: TRBV14; CDR3: ASSLRATNTEAF
size: .; D: .; V: TRBV21-1; CDR3: ASSKVGTGAGANVLT
size: once; D: .; V: TRBV4-3; CDR3: ASSQLLSQETQY
size: .; D: .; V: TRBV29-1; CDR3: SARETGNYGYT
size: .; D: .; V: TRBV25-1; CDR3: ASSEYTGRGDGYT
size: once; D: .; V: TRBV29-1; CDR3: SVARVNEKLF
size: .; D: TRBD1; V: TRBV18; CDR3: ASSLLNLQGPGYNEQF
size: few; D: .; V: TRBV19; CDR3: ASMHRIGNTIY
size: .; D: .; V: TRBV6-1; CDR3: ASIPPGTGELF
size: .; D: .; V: TRBV2; CDR3: ASGLRGGHEQF
size: few; D: .; V: TRBV4-2; CDR3: ASSPEGTDTQY
size: .; D: .; V: TRBV19; CDR3: ASRGRETGIYEQY
size: .; D: TRBD2; V: TRBV27; CDR3: ASSPEQTSRWQY
size: once; D: TRBD1; V: TRBV7-9; CDR3: ASSLRGPGTSPLH
size: .; D: .; V: TRBV9; CDR3: ASSVGAYEQF